One and the same sample provided the 10 T cell receptor beta chains below, sequenced in a study of control samples from healthy donors and cancer patients. The table came from immunoSEQ multiplex PCR; TCRdb's copy has only in-frame clones and leaves some out. The table records around 20,000 clones, approximately 89% of them present only once. Sequences were obtained from PBMCs. The receptors were gathered from a man aged 60 to 75 with head and neck cancer.

This chain connects TRBV18 to TRBJ1-2; 8 bases match TRBD1. V was clipped by 3 bases and J by 7 bases; unmatched bases: 7. The V gene's germline CDR1 is KGHSH and CDR2 LQKENI. The CDR3 is made up of 14 amino acids. CDR3 in amino acids: CASSPRQGAFGYTF. As DNA, the CDR3 is TGTGCCAGCTCACCTAGGCAGGGGGCATTTGGCTACACCTTC.

The chain carries TRBV9 and TRBJ2-1, with TRBD1 as a possible D gene (5 bases). This CDR3 region has 15 residues. Trimming pared 0 bases from V and 3 bases from J, leaving 10 bases between. Per the germline V gene, CDR1 is SGDLS and CDR2 is YYNGEE. Here the CDR3 reads CASSVDSRDYNEQFF. The CDR3 DNA follows: TGTGCCAGCAGCGTAGACTCCAGGGACTACAATGAGCAGTTCTTC.

The chain links TRBV6-5 to TRBJ1-1; D gene uncertain. Germline CDR1 reads MNHEY; CDR2 reads SVGAGI. The CDR3 sequence is 13 residues long. Trimming took 6 bases from V and 2 from J, leaving 10 bases between them. In DNA form, the CDR3 reads TGTGCCAGCAGCTTAGGACTTAACACTGAAGCTTTCTTT. Translation: CASSLGLNTEAFF.

Concerning this clone: Different DNA sequences within this sample yield the same CDR3. V gene TRBV11-2 combines with J gene TRBJ2-7; the match to TRBD1 covers 7 bases. The CDR3 spans 13 residues. Per the germline V gene, CDR1 is SGHAT and CDR2 is FQNNGV. V lost 7 bases, J lost 1 base, and 4 bases stayed unmatched. CDR3 sequence reads: CASTRQGSYEQYF. The CDR3 DNA is TGTGCCAGCACCAGACAGGGATCCTACGAGCAGTACTTC.

The chain has TRBV10-2 and TRBJ2-1; D gene unclear. V was pared by 10 bases and J by 2 bases, with 6 bases between. CDR3 length equals 11 residues. The germline V gene has CDR1 WSHSY and CDR2 SAAADI. The CDR3 reads CATRAYNEQFF. CDR3 coding DNA: TGCGCCACCCGTGCCTACAATGAGCAGTTCTTC.

The chain employs TRBV4-2 and TRBJ1-2; weak D call: TRBD1 (6 bases). The germline V gene encodes CDR1 LGHNA and CDR2 YNFKEQ. CDR3 size: 13 residues. The V end was cut by 4 bases, the J end by 7 bases, with 13 bases between. CDR3 bases: TGTGCCAGCAGCCGCGCGGAGGGGGGTGGCTACACCTTC. It is translated as CASSRAEGGGYTF.

This clone appeared a few times. V usage is TRBV12-3 or TRBV12-4 and J usage is TRBJ1-4; D is undetermined. V shed 4 bases and J shed 6 bases, with 3 bases lying between them. The CDR3 length is 11 residues. CDR3 residues: CASSYHEKLFF. In DNA, the CDR3 is TGTGCCAGCAGTTACCATGAAAAACTGTTTTTT.

The CDR3 nucleotides are TGCGCCAGCAGCTTGGGCTTGGGACTAGCGGGGACCTGGCAAGAGACCCAGTACTTC. Amino acids: CASSLGLGLAGTWQETQYF. J is TRBJ2-5 and V is TRBV5-1, with 13 bases aligning to TRBD2. Trimming removed 0 bases from V and 2 bases from J; junction bases left unmatched: 10. The CDR3 runs 19 residues. Germline values: CDR1 SGHRS, CDR2 YFSETQ.

The gene calls are TRBV20-1 and TRBJ2-1; possibly TRBD2 for D (5 bases). CDR3 size: 15 residues. Trimming removed 3 bases from V and 0 bases from J, with 12 bases in between. Germline V gives CDR1 DFQATT, CDR2 SNEGSKA (reference sequence). The CDR3 reads CSASSSWSSYNEQFF. CDR3 nucleotide sequence: TGCAGTGCTAGTTCTAGCTGGAGCTCCTACAATGAGCAGTTCTTC.

The rearrangement joins TRBV7-8 to TRBJ2-2, with TRBD2 identical over 15 bases. The CDR3 totals 17 residues. The germline V gene encodes CDR1 SGHVS and CDR2 FQNEAQ. Trimming removed 5 bases from V and 6 bases from J; junction bases left unmatched: 7. DNA of the CDR3: TGTGCCAGCAGCCTGGGACTAGCGGGAGGAGGCGCCGGGGAGCTGTTTTTT. This translates into CASSLGLAGGGAGELFF.